This is a list of T cell receptor beta chains from one sample in a study of CD8+ T cells in alopecia areata. Measured with immunoSEQ multiplex PCR; TCRdb has only the in-frame clones, and not every one. The repertoire holds some 100,000 clones, with 55% to 75% as singletons. The sample was CD8+ T cells sorted from blood, taken at approximately week 60, from a patient treated with tofacitinib. These receptors were collected from a human donor with alopecia areata. Both conserved end residues are part of each CDR3. D genes are given only for firm matches. Not all rows give a size; the values are once, few, many and, for expanded clones, a class.

CDR3 DNA: TGTGCCAGCAGCGTAGGAACTGGGGATGGCTACACCTTC
CDR3 protein: CASSVGTGDGYTF
D gene: -
clone size: -
J gene: TRBJ1-2
V gene: TRBV9

CDR3 DNA: TGTGCCAGCAGTCCGGCAGGGGTGGTTTCATCCCTTCTTACCAACGTCCTGACTTTC
CDR3 protein: CASSPAGVVSSLLTNVLTF
D gene: -
clone size: -
J gene: TRBJ2-6
V gene: TRBV27

CDR3 DNA: TGCAGCGTGGAGGGGTCGGGATACTACAATGAGCAGTTCTTC
CDR3 protein: CSVEGSGYYNEQFF
D gene: -
clone size: few
J gene: TRBJ2-1
V gene: TRBV29-1

CDR3 DNA: TGTGCTAGTGGTTTGGTACAGACCTCCGGAGCTTTCTTT
CDR3 protein: CASGLVQTSGAFF
D gene: -
clone size: -
J gene: TRBJ1-1
V gene: TRBV12-5

CDR3 DNA: TGTGCCAGCAGCTCCGGGACAAAGATTCTCCACTTT
CDR3 protein: CASSSGTKILHF
D gene: -
clone size: -
J gene: TRBJ1-6
V gene: TRBV13

CDR3 DNA: TGTGCCAGCAGTCTACTACAGGGGGTAGTTAAGGAAAAACTGTTTTTT
CDR3 protein: CASSLLQGVVKEKLFF
D gene: TRBD1
clone size: -
J gene: TRBJ1-4
V gene: TRBV27

CDR3 DNA: TGTGCCATTATCCGTGAGGGGGTTCAGCCCCAGCATTTT
CDR3 protein: CAIIREGVQPQHF
D gene: -
clone size: -
J gene: TRBJ1-5
V gene: TRBV6-4

CDR3 DNA: TGCGCCAGCACCTGGTGGGGTGGTACAGATACGCAGTATTTT
CDR3 protein: CASTWWGGTDTQYF
D gene: -
clone size: few
J gene: TRBJ2-3
V gene: TRBV5-1

CDR3 DNA: TGTGCCAGCAGCGACAGGGGTACCTACGAGCAGTACTTC
CDR3 protein: CASSDRGTYEQYF
D gene: TRBD1
clone size: -
J gene: TRBJ2-7
V gene: TRBV13

CDR3 DNA: TGTGCCAGCATCCGCGGGGACAGGGTGGTCGAGACCCAGTACTTC
CDR3 protein: CASIRGDRVVETQYF
D gene: TRBD1
clone size: many
J gene: TRBJ2-5
V gene: TRBV7-9

CDR3 DNA: TGCGCCAGCAGCCACCCCCGGGACACAAACACCGGGGAGCTGTTTTTT
CDR3 protein: CASSHPRDTNTGELFF
D gene: -
clone size: -
J gene: TRBJ2-2
V gene: TRBV4-1

CDR3 DNA: TGTGCCAGCAGTACAGGTTACACATCCTACGAGCAGTACTTC
CDR3 protein: CASSTGYTSYEQYF
D gene: -
clone size: -
J gene: TRBJ2-7
V gene: TRBV6-1

CDR3 DNA: TGTGCCAGCAGTCCCGGCACAGATACGCAGTATTTT
CDR3 protein: CASSPGTDTQYF
D gene: -
clone size: few
J gene: TRBJ2-3
V gene: TRBV6-5

CDR3 DNA: TGTGCCAGCAGCTACCCCGGGACAGGGACCACCGGGGAGCTGTTTTTT
CDR3 protein: CASSYPGTGTTGELFF
D gene: TRBD1
clone size: -
J gene: TRBJ2-2
V gene: TRBV9

CDR3 DNA: TGTGCCAGCAGCCAAGGTCAGGCGGGCAGGTTGCAGTTCTTC
CDR3 protein: CASSQGQAGRLQFF
D gene: -
clone size: -
J gene: TRBJ2-1
V gene: TRBV4-2

CDR3 DNA: TGTGCCAGCAGCCCGGGACAGCGACTTGGGGAGCAGTACTTC
CDR3 protein: CASSPGQRLGEQYF
D gene: TRBD1
clone size: -
J gene: TRBJ2-7
V gene: TRBV28

CDR3 DNA: TGCGCCAGCAGTCAATCGATCGGGGTGCCAGGGTACGAAAAACTGTTTTTT
CDR3 protein: CASSQSIGVPGYEKLFF
D gene: -
clone size: few
J gene: TRBJ1-4
V gene: TRBV23-1

CDR3 DNA: TGTGCCAGCAGTGCGAGCTCGGGACAGGGGTTTCACAATGAGCAGTTCTTC
CDR3 protein: CASSASSGQGFHNEQFF
D gene: TRBD1
clone size: -
J gene: TRBJ2-1
V gene: TRBV2

CDR3 DNA: TGTGCCAGCGCCCGGACAGGGAGTGCCACTGAAGCTTTCTTT
CDR3 protein: CASARTGSATEAFF
D gene: TRBD1
clone size: -
J gene: TRBJ1-1
V gene: TRBV9

CDR3 DNA: TGCGCCAGCAGCTTGGCTAGTTGGGTGTCTCACGGTCGGCTGTTTTTT
CDR3 protein: CASSLASWVSHGRLFF
D gene: -
clone size: few
J gene: TRBJ2-2
V gene: TRBV5-1

CDR3 DNA: TGTGCCAGCAATGGACAGGGGCGATCTAGCACAGATACGCAGTATTTT
CDR3 protein: CASNGQGRSSTDTQYF
D gene: TRBD1
clone size: -
J gene: TRBJ2-3
V gene: TRBV5-5

CDR3 DNA: TGTGCCAGCAGCCACGGGACAGGACCGGGCACTGAAGCTTTCTTT
CDR3 protein: CASSHGTGPGTEAFF
D gene: TRBD1
clone size: -
J gene: TRBJ1-1
V gene: TRBV13